The 22 T cell receptor beta chains in this list originate from one sample, sequenced in a study of T cell therapy after organ transplantation. Assay: immunoSEQ multiplex PCR; the TCRdb copy retains only in-frame clones and omits some. The sample lists more than 850 clones, roughly 65% seen once, with roughly 43% in the top ten. The antigens for these receptors are not known. Specified time point: 4-8 weeks after completion of therapy. The sequenced sample was CD8+ T cells from blood, obtained after autologous CMV-specific T cell therapy. These receptors all stem from a human patient who had received a solid organ transplant and had CMV disease. Part of the T cells may come from the graft donor.

The chain is built from TRBV7-9 and TRBJ2-3; D call uncertain. CDR1 and CDR2 (germline): SEHNR, FQNEAQ (reference sequence). V lost 6 bases, J lost 4 bases, and 11 bases lay in between. The CDR3 has 13 amino acids. The CDR3 nucleotides read TGTGCCAGCAGGACCGGAGTATCAGATACGCAGTATTTT. Residues: CASRTGVSDTQYF.

As to this clone: This CDR3 is also generated by other DNA sequences in the sample. The V call is TRBV19, the J call TRBJ2-1; unclear D gene. Trimming removed 3 bases from V and 0 bases from J, with 6 bases in between. The CDR3 is 14 residues long. Germline CDR1 LNHDA, CDR2 SQIVND (reference sequence). The CDR3 reads CASSIPGSYNEQFF. For the CDR3, the DNA is TGTGCCAGTAGTATCCCTGGCTCCTACAATGAGCAGTTCTTC.

By frequency in the sample, this clone is large (0.1 to 1%). The rearrangement joins TRBV4-1 to TRBJ1-4; 7 bases fit TRBD1. Germline CDR1 MGHRA, CDR2 YSYEKL. The CDR3 is made up of 21 amino acids. Germline trimming cut 2 bases from V and 4 bases from J; bases unmatched to any gene: 22. Written as DNA, the CDR3 is TGCGCCAGCAGCCAACTCGTGAGACGGGACAGACCCTACCCTCATAATGAAAAACTGTTTTTT. This encodes CASSQLVRRDRPYPHNEKLFF.

The rearrangement uses TRBV27 and TRBJ2-1; D gene uncertain. Germline V gene lookup returns CDR1 MNHEY and CDR2 SMNVEV (reference sequence). The CDR3 runs 15 residues. The V end was cut by 7 bases, the J end by 4 bases, with 17 bases between. Here the CDR3 DNA reads TGTGCCAGCACCTCCCCCGAGATAAATTACAATGAGCAGTTCTTC. Amino acid sequence: CASTSPEINYNEQFF.

This clone was seen just once. The genes are TRBV19 and TRBJ2-1; D is perhaps TRBD1 or TRBD2 (5 bases each). This CDR3 contains 14 residues. V gave up 7 bases and J gave up 4 bases, with 14 bases separating them. Germline CDR1 reads LNHDA; CDR2 reads SQIVND (reference sequence). In DNA, the CDR3 is TGTGCCAGTACGAAACTAGGGGTTTACAATGAGCAGTTCTTC. Translation gives CASTKLGVYNEQFF.

Worth noting for this clone: The junction does not match germline at one end; this may be a read error. The genes are TRBV2 and TRBJ1-2; D might be TRBD1 (6 bases). Germline CDR1 is SNHLY and CDR2 is FYNNEI. The CDR3 extends over 12 amino acids. CDR3 sequence (DNA): TGTGTCAGCTTTTGGGGGGCGCGTGGCTACACCTTC. Translation gives CVSFWGARGYTF.

This clone was seen only a few times. The rearrangement joins TRBV5-1 to TRBJ1-5; no clear D gene. Germline CDR1 is SGHRS and CDR2 is YFSETQ. The germline V and J ends were trimmed by 3 bases and 6 bases, with 7 bases remaining between them. The CDR3 consists of 12 residues. CDR3: CASSSRCQPQHF. In nucleotides, the CDR3 is TGCGCCAGCAGCTCTCGGTGTCAGCCCCAGCATTTT.

This rearrangement joins TRBV11-2 to TRBJ2-7, with 9 bases fitting TRBD1. CDR3 size: 15 residues. Trimming cost V 3 bases and J 5 bases; bases outside gene matches: 8. Germline V gene data show CDR1 as SGHAT and CDR2 as FQNNGV. CDR3 protein: CASSFPGQGSHEQYF. The DNA for the CDR3 is TGTGCCAGCAGCTTTCCGGGACAGGGCTCTCACGAGCAGTACTTC.

The CDR3 bases are TGTGCCAGCAGCTTTAGAAACACCATATATTTT. It yields the protein CASSFRNTIYF. This chain connects TRBV5-5 to TRBJ1-3; D call uncertain. CDR1 is SGHKS and CDR2 is YYEKEE in the germline V gene (reference sequence). This CDR3 is 11 amino acids long. V lost 2 bases, J lost 5 bases, and 2 bases lay in between.

This rearrangement joins TRBV5-3 to TRBJ1-2; no clear D. TRBV5-3 counts as an open reading frame of uncertain function. CDR3 size: 12 residues. Trimming pared 9 bases from V and 0 bases from J, leaving 9 bases between. CDR3 sequence (DNA): TGTGCCATCACAGAGTCTAACTATGGCTACACCTTC. It translates to CAITESNYGYTF.

V usage is TRBV6-5 and J usage is TRBJ2-7, with TRBD1 as a possible D gene (6 bases). V shed 5 bases and J shed 2 bases, with 16 bases lying between them. The germline gives CDR1 MNHEY, CDR2 SVGAGI. CDR3 length: 15 amino acids. The CDR3 coding sequence is TGTGCCAGCAGTAAGCCCGGGCAGGGGACCTACGAGCAGTACTTC. Translating it yields CASSKPGQGTYEQYF.

The chain has TRBV7-1 and TRBJ1-3; D unclear. TRBV7-1 is marked as an open reading frame, function uncertain. The CDR3 runs 11 residues. V was trimmed by 4 bases and J by 5 bases, leaving 3 bases between them. CDR3 in amino acids: CASSFRNTIYF. In DNA, the CDR3 is TGTGCCAGCAGCTTTAGAAACACCATATATTTT.

By frequency in the sample, this clone is hyperexpanded (1% or more). The gene calls are TRBV19 and TRBJ1-2; no clear D gene. There are 13 residues in the CDR3. V was pared by 5 bases and J by 6 bases, with 13 bases between. Looked up from germline, CDR1 is LNHDA and CDR2 is SQIVND (reference sequence). CDR3 region: CASSPPWVDGYTF. The CDR3 coding sequence is TGTGCCAGTAGTCCTCCTTGGGTCGATGGCTACACCTTC.

V is TRBV6-4 and J is TRBJ2-2; 8 bases map to TRBD1. The CDR3 consists of 17 residues. CDR1 and CDR2 (germline): MRHNA, SNTAGT. V shed 2 bases, J shed 6 bases, and the junction held 11 bases outside the gene matches. The CDR3 region is CASSDGEGQGTSGELFF. CDR3 bases: TGTGCCAGCAGTGACGGCGAAGGACAGGGAACCTCCGGGGAGCTGTTTTTT.

The count of this clone is one. The chain recombines TRBV9 with TRBJ2-2; no clear D gene. Germline V gene sequence: CDR1 SGDLS, CDR2 YYNGEE. The length of the CDR3 is 16 residues. Trimming removed 3 bases at V and 6 bases at J, with 18 bases between. CDR3 sequence: CASSDSGQDVSGELFF. CDR3 DNA: TGTGCCAGCAGCGACTCCGGGCAGGATGTGTCCGGGGAGCTGTTTTTT.

CDR3 DNA: TGTGCCAGCAGTTCTAATTCGGCAGCCTTAGACGAGACCCAGTACTTC. As protein: CASSSNSAALDETQYF. The chain has TRBV27 and TRBJ2-5; D is unclear. Germline CDR1 and CDR2: MNHEY and SMNVEV (reference sequence). This CDR3 has 16 amino acids. Deletions cut 4 bases from V and 5 bases from J, with 20 bases between.

This clone was counted between two and nine times. This chain connects TRBV30 to TRBJ1-1; perhaps TRBD1 as D (5 bases). Trimming stripped 0 bases from V and 3 bases from J, with 8 bases between. Germline CDR1 GTSNPN, CDR2 SVGIG (reference sequence). This CDR3 has 13 residues. CDR3 nucleotide sequence: TGTGCCTGGAGTGTCCTCAGGGACACTGAAGCTTTCTTT. Its protein product is CAWSVLRDTEAFF.

The sample holds a few counts of this clone. The V and J genes are TRBV6-6 and TRBJ2-7, with D possibly being TRBD1 (6 bases). Germline V gene sequence: CDR1 MNHNY, CDR2 SVGAGI (reference sequence). The CDR3 spans 15 residues. V was shortened by 4 bases and J by 4 bases, with 17 bases between the two germline ends. In DNA form, the CDR3 reads TGTGCCAGCAGTTCAGGGGTAGAAAAGGGATACGAGCAGTACTTC. It is translated as CASSSGVEKGYEQYF.

About this clone itself: This sample also contains other DNA sequences that code for the same CDR3. The chain uses TRBV5-1 and TRBJ2-4, with 8 positions matching TRBD1. Germline V gene lookup returns CDR1 SGHRS and CDR2 YFSETQ. The CDR3 spans 15 residues. Trimming took 2 bases from V and 1 from J; bases not matched to a gene: 2. CDR3 residues: CASSFQGAAKNIQYF. The CDR3 DNA reads TGCGCCAGCAGCTTTCAGGGGGCGGCCAAAAACATTCAGTACTTC.

The J gene is TRBJ2-3, the V gene TRBV4-3; no clear D gene. The CDR3 runs 18 residues. Germline lookup yields CDR1 LGHNA and CDR2 YSLEER. Trimming stripped 0 bases from V and 2 bases from J, with 18 bases between. CDR3 bases: TGCGCCAGCAGCCAAGAAAGATGGGGAAGCAAACCCACAGATACGCAGTATTTT. It is translated as CASSQERWGSKPTDTQYF.

The chain couples TRBV28 to TRBJ2-3; D is undetermined. The V end lost 6 bases, the J end lost 2 bases, and 18 bases lay between the germline ends. The CDR3 length is 16 residues. Germline V gene lookup returns CDR1 MDHEN and CDR2 SYDVKM. CDR3: CASSLLERELTDTQYF. The CDR3 DNA follows: TGTGCCAGCAGCCTTCTAGAGCGAGAACTCACAGATACGCAGTATTTT. Combining the CDR3 with reference TRBV28 and TRBJ2-3 gives the whole variable domain DVKVTQSSRYLVKRTGEKVFLECVQDMDHENMFWYRQDPGLGLRLIYFSYDVKMKEKGDIPEGYSVSREKKERFSLILESASTNQTSMYLCASSLLERELTDTQYFGPGTRLTVL.

This chain uses TRBV19 with TRBJ2-5, with no clear D. This CDR3 spans 11 amino acids. Germline-derived CDR1 and CDR2 are LNHDA and SQIVND (reference sequence). V was pared by 1 base and J by 4 bases, with 1 base between. CDR3 in amino acids: CASSIAETQYF. The CDR3 DNA reads as TGTGCCAGTAGTATAGCAGAGACCCAGTACTTC.